This is a list of T cell receptor beta chains from one sample in a study of T cell responses to AZD1222 COVID-19 vaccine. This table comes from immunoSEQ multiplex PCR, and its TCRdb copy is limited to in-frame clones, with some not included. The sample carries tens of thousands of clones, approximately 91% recorded once. The material sequenced was peripheral blood, taken on day 0 of AZD1222 vaccination. Source of these receptors: an adult in good health. Each CDR3 is given with its conserved first and last residue. Fields, in order: CDR3 protein, CDR3 DNA, clone size, J gene, V gene, D gene. D genes are given only for firm matches. Clone size is stated in some rows and not others, as once, few, many or a class when expanded.

CASSWDPTNEKLFF TGTGCCAGCAGCTGGGACCCCACAAATGAAAAACTGTTTTTT . TRBJ1-4 TRBV5-5 .
CATSRTAPANTGELFF TGTGCCACCAGTAGGACGGCGCCCGCGAACACCGGGGAGCTGTTTTTT . TRBJ2-2 TRBV24-1 .
CASSSQAYTGELFF TGTGCCAGTAGTAGCCAAGCGTACACCGGGGAGCTGTTTTTT . TRBJ2-2 TRBV19 .
CASSSLAGALADTQYF TGTGCCAGCAGCTCACTAGCGGGGGCCCTCGCAGATACGCAGTATTTT . TRBJ2-3 TRBV5-8 TRBD2
CASRDRGRNTIYF TGTGCCAGCAGAGACAGGGGTAGAAACACCATATATTTT . TRBJ1-3 TRBV6-6 TRBD1
CASSIDLGGSYEQYF TGTGCCAGTAGTATAGATTTGGGGGGCTCCTACGAGCAGTACTTC . TRBJ2-7 TRBV19 .
CSVELGGEHGYTF TGCAGCGTTGAATTAGGGGGCGAGCATGGCTACACCTTC . TRBJ1-2 TRBV29-1 TRBD1
CASSLGLLDSPLHF TGTGCCAGCAGCTTGGGGTTGCTCGATTCACCCCTCCACTTT . TRBJ1-6 TRBV7-9 .
CAWSGTVGGNTIYF TGTGCCTGGAGTGGTACGGTGGGTGGAAACACCATATATTTT once TRBJ1-3 TRBV30 .
CASSETGGRQPQHF TGTGCCAGCAGTGAAACCGGGGGTAGGCAGCCCCAGCATTTT . TRBJ1-5 TRBV6-1 .
CASSLVGGPLHF TGTGCCAGCAGCTTGGTCGGGGGGCCCCTCCACTTT . TRBJ1-6 TRBV7-9 .
CASSESGRGHGELFF TGTGCCAGCAGTGAAAGTGGCAGGGGTCACGGGGAGCTGTTTTTT few TRBJ2-2 TRBV2 .
CASGITGSGELFF TGTGCCAGCGGAATCACGGGGTCCGGGGAGCTGTTTTTT . TRBJ2-2 TRBV3-1/TRBV3-2 .
CASSPIPGARNTEAFF TGCGCCAGCAGCCCAATACCGGGGGCTCGGAACACTGAAGCTTTCTTT . TRBJ1-1 TRBV5-1 .
CASSVGGAVYEQFF TGTGCCAGCAGCGTAGGGGGGGCAGTGTATGAGCAGTTCTTC . TRBJ2-1 TRBV9 .
CATNPGQYEQYF TGTGCCACCAATCCGGGGCAGTACGAGCAGTACTTC . TRBJ2-7 TRBV2 .
CASSLAGWTEAFF TGCGCCAGCAGCTTGGCAGGGTGGACTGAAGCTTTCTTT once TRBJ1-1 TRBV5-1 .
CASLGSSYNEQFF TGTGCTAGTTTGGGGAGCTCCTACAATGAGCAGTTCTTC . TRBJ2-1 TRBV12-5 .
CASSPPTGGEKLFF TGTGCCAGCTCACCGCCGACGGGAGGCGAAAAACTGTTTTTT . TRBJ1-4 TRBV18 .
CASSSLRGGNAEAFF TGTGCCAGCAGCTCGCTCCGGGGAGGGAACGCTGAAGCTTTCTTT . TRBJ1-1 TRBV7-2 .
CASSLRTGNTEAFF TGTGCCAGCAGCCTCCGGACGGGAAACACTGAAGCTTTCTTT few TRBJ1-1 TRBV6-6 .
CASSLGDNSNQPQHF TGTGCCAGCAGCTTAGGGGACAATAGCAATCAGCCCCAGCATTTT . TRBJ1-5 TRBV7-9 .
CASRLQGIPLHF TGTGCCAGCCGCTTACAGGGGATACCCCTCCACTTT . TRBJ1-6 TRBV6-5 TRBD1
CATSRERKGDSDTQYF TGTGCCACCAGCAGAGAACGTAAGGGGGACTCAGATACGCAGTATTTT few TRBJ2-3 TRBV15 .
CASSVWTGGRGYTF TGTGCCAGCAGTGTTTGGACAGGGGGTAGAGGCTACACCTTC . TRBJ1-2 TRBV2 TRBD1
CASSSAGGDYGYTF TGCGCCAGCAGCTCCGCCGGAGGGGATTATGGCTACACCTTC . TRBJ1-2 TRBV5-1 .
CASTQQNYGYTF TGTGCCAGCACTCAACAGAACTATGGCTACACCTTC . TRBJ1-2 TRBV9 .
CASSYTIPTGVGPQHF TGTGCCAGCAGTTATACAATTCCGACAGGGGTAGGGCCCCAGCATTTT . TRBJ1-5 TRBV6-5 TRBD1
CASSERGNLRYF TGTGCCAGCAGTGAAAGAGGGAACCTCAGGTACTTC . TRBJ2-7 TRBV6-1 .
CASSDSGGGTYGYTF TGTGCCAGCAGTGACTCCGGGGGGGGCACCTATGGCTACACCTTC . TRBJ1-2 TRBV6-4 .
CASSGRGQGSSKATNEKLFF TGTGCCAGCAGTGGTAGGGGACAGGGGAGTTCCAAGGCAACTAATGAAAAACTGTTTTTT . TRBJ1-4 TRBV21-1 .
CSVEIFGDTQYF TGCAGCGTTGAAATATTTGGAGATACGCAGTATTTT . TRBJ2-3 TRBV29-1 .
CAAARVRETQYF TGTGCCGCCGCAAGGGTGAGAGAGACCCAGTACTTC . TRBJ2-5 TRBV6-5 .
CASTAGSKNSPLHF TGTGCCAGCACGGCAGGGTCTAAAAATTCACCCCTCCACTTT . TRBJ1-6 TRBV2 .
CSASKGGGNQPQHF TGCAGTGCTAGTAAGGGAGGGGGCAATCAGCCCCAGCATTTT . TRBJ1-5 TRBV20-1 .
CAIGTSGDYNEQFF TGTGCCATCGGAACTAGCGGGGACTACAATGAGCAGTTCTTC . TRBJ2-1 TRBV10-3 TRBD2
CAAAGTPSTDTQYF TGTGCCGCCGCGGGGACTCCCTCCACAGATACGCAGTATTTT . TRBJ2-3 TRBV5-4 .
CATSPSREKLFF TGTGCCACCTCCCCCTCAAGGGAAAAACTGTTTTTT . TRBJ1-4 TRBV11-2 .
CATSGRRGDEQFF TGTGCCACCAGCGGTCGACGGGGCGATGAGCAGTTCTTC . TRBJ2-1 TRBV15 .
CASSSSGGAVTGELFF TGCGCCAGCAGCTCTAGCGGGGGGGCGGTCACCGGGGAGCTGTTTTTT . TRBJ2-2 TRBV5-1 TRBD2
CASSLVGGPSSYEQYF TGCGCCAGCAGCTTGGTGGGAGGGCCGAGCTCCTACGAGCAGTACTTC few TRBJ2-7 TRBV5-1 TRBD2